Shown below are 19 T cell receptor beta chains from a single sample sequenced in a study of T cell responses to AZD1222 COVID-19 vaccine. Data came from immunoSEQ multiplex PCR; TCRdb stores just in-frame clones and leaves some out. The data contain 150,000 to 250,000 clones, approximately 93% of them singletons. This material consisted of peripheral blood, taken 28 days after the second AZD1222 dose. These receptors were collected from an adult who received the AZD1222 COVID-19 vaccine.

CDR3 sequence (DNA): TGTGCCTGGAGTGGGGGGGCTCAGGATGGCTACACCTTC. Amino acids: CAWSGGAQDGYTF. The chain recombines TRBV30 with TRBJ1-2; perhaps TRBD1 as D (6 bases). The CDR3 covers 13 residues. V was pared by 1 base and J by 6 bases, with 12 bases between. Germline assignment: CDR1 GTSNPN and CDR2 SVGIG (reference sequence).

As concerns this clone: An end of the junction differs from the germline gene, which may be a read error. The rearrangement uses TRBV4-3 and TRBJ2-7, with D perhaps TRBD1 (6 bases). The germline V gene has CDR1 LGHNA and CDR2 YSLEER. The CDR3 consists of 15 residues. This CDR3 is CASSQVGQPSSEQYF. The CDR3 DNA reads TGCGCCAGCAGCCAAGTCGGACAGCCATCCTCCGAGCAGTACTTC.

The V and J genes are TRBV6-2 or TRBV6-3 and TRBJ2-3; D ambiguous. The CDR3 covers 15 residues. V lost 2 bases to trimming and J lost 4 bases, with 13 bases between them. Germline CDR1 reads MNHEY; CDR2 reads SVGEGT. CDR3 bases: TGTGCCAGCAGTTACCCCCAGGCTTACTCAGATACGCAGTATTTT. Its translation: CASSYPQAYSDTQYF.

J is TRBJ1-1 and V is TRBV19, with unresolved D. CDR3 length: 14 amino acids. Trimming took off 1 base at V and 11 bases at J, with 17 bases between the two ends. The germline V gene has CDR1 LNHDA and CDR2 SQIVND (reference sequence). The CDR3 is CASSIVASRGLAFF. CDR3 sequence (DNA): TGTGCCAGTAGTATAGTGGCGAGTCGAGGGCTGGCTTTCTTT.

The genes are TRBV11-2 and TRBJ1-4, with 9 positions matching TRBD1. Germline CDR1 and CDR2: SGHAT and FQNNGV. The V and J ends lost 6 bases and 3 bases, in that order; junction bases with no gene match: 8. This CDR3 has 16 residues. The CDR3 bases are TGTGCCAGCAGTACAGATAGACAGGGGGCTAATGAAAAACTGTTTTTT. Translation: CASSTDRQGANEKLFF.

The rearrangement joins TRBV7-3 to TRBJ2-3; 11 bases line up with TRBD2. The germline gives CDR1 SGHTA, CDR2 FQGTGA. J gave up 4 bases and V 5 bases, and 5 bases lay outside the gene matches. The CDR3 is made up of 15 amino acids. CDR3 region: CASSKLAGVPDTQYF. CDR3 bases: TGTGCCAGCAGCAAACTAGCGGGAGTCCCAGATACGCAGTATTTT. Filled out from reference TRBV7-3 and TRBJ2-3, the complete variable domain reads GAGVSQTPSNKVTEKGKYVELRCDPISGHTALYWYRQSLGQGPEFLIYFQGTGAADDSGLPNDRFFAVRPEGSVSTLKIQRTERGDSAVYLCASSKLAGVPDTQYFGPGTRLTVL.

J is TRBJ2-1 and V is TRBV7-9; 8 bases are shared with TRBD2. Germline V CDR1 and CDR2: SEHNR, FQNEAQ (reference sequence). The CDR3 sequence is 15 residues long. Losses at the gene ends were 1 base for V and 7 bases for J; bases not matched to a gene: 6. The CDR3 sequence is CASSLVQRGRNEQFF. The DNA of the CDR3 is TGTGCCAGCAGCTTAGTCCAGCGGGGGCGGAATGAGCAGTTCTTC.

The genes are TRBV5-1 and TRBJ2-5, with 7 bases lining up with TRBD1. This CDR3 contains 15 residues. Germline CDR1 is SGHRS and CDR2 is YFSETQ. V was clipped by 0 bases and J by 2 bases; unmatched bases: 4. In DNA, the CDR3 is TGCGCCAGCAGCTTGGGGGACAGTCGTCAAGAGACCCAGTACTTC. It encodes CASSLGDSRQETQYF.

V usage is TRBV5-1 and J usage is TRBJ1-6; no clear D. The CDR3 extends over 12 amino acids. Germline CDR1 is SGHRS and CDR2 is YFSETQ. Trimming shortened V by 4 bases and J by 10 bases, and 9 bases separated the two germline ends. The chain's CDR3 is CASSDIRSPLHF. The CDR3 DNA follows: TGCGCCAGCAGCGACATCAGGTCACCCCTCCACTTT.

This clone has a single count. The genes are TRBV19 and TRBJ2-1, with D perhaps TRBD2 (6 bases). Germline assignment: CDR1 LNHDA and CDR2 SQIVND (reference sequence). V dropped 4 bases and J dropped 9 bases, with 19 bases sitting between them. This CDR3 has 15 residues. Written as DNA, the CDR3 is TGTGCCAGTAGTACTAGGGGACTGGGACCCGGTGAGCAGTTCTTC. Translated: CASSTRGLGPGEQFF.

The chain recombines TRBV3-1 (or the pseudogene TRBV3-2) with TRBJ2-2; weak D call: TRBD1 (6 bases). The CDR3 covers 17 residues. Germline V gives CDR1 LGHDT, CDR2 YNNKEL (reference sequence). The V gene lost 0 bases and the J gene lost 0 bases, with 11 bases spanning the gap. The CDR3 bases are TGTGCCAGCAGCCAAGATCGACCAGGGGCGAACACCGGGGAGCTGTTTTTT. Amino acid sequence: CASSQDRPGANTGELFF.

The chain joins TRBV5-5 to TRBJ2-1, with D possibly TRBD2 on 5 matching bases. V was shortened by 4 bases and J by 0 bases, with 11 bases between the two germline ends. The CDR3 is 15 amino acids. Germline lookup yields CDR1 SGHKS and CDR2 YYEKEE (reference sequence). The CDR3 DNA follows: TGTGCCAGCAGCCTCGGACTTAGCTCCTACAATGAGCAGTTCTTC. Protein sequence: CASSLGLSSYNEQFF. The complete variable domain, with remaining parts taken from reference TRBV5-5 and TRBJ2-1, reads DAGVTQSPTHLIKTRGQQVTLRCSPISGHKSVSWYQQVLGQGPQFIFQYYEKEERGRGNFPDRFSARQFPNYSSELNVNALLLGDSALYLCASSLGLSSYNEQFFGPGTRLTVL.

The chain has TRBV7-4 and TRBJ1-2; D is unclear. The V and J ends lost 5 bases and 0 bases respectively, with 19 bases between them. The CDR3 loop spans 17 amino acids. CDR1 and CDR2 (germline): SGHVT, SQSDAQ. The CDR3 DNA sequence: TGTGCCAGCAGCCCATACCCCGACGGTAAATCTAACTATGGCTACACCTTC. Amino acids: CASSPYPDGKSNYGYTF.

This chain connects TRBV6-5 to TRBJ1-4; unclear D gene. The CDR3 runs to 15 residues. With 2 bases removed from V and 2 bases from J, the gap between germline ends came to 9 bases. Per germline, CDR1 MNHEY and CDR2 SVGAGI. The CDR3 loop reads CASSYRTATNEKLFF. CDR3 nucleotides: TGTGCCAGCAGTTACAGGACGGCGACTAATGAAAAACTGTTTTTT.

The chain links TRBV9 to TRBJ1-1; no clear D gene. This CDR3 has 13 amino acids. Germline loops: CDR1 SGDLS, CDR2 YYNGEE. Trimming removed 0 bases at V and 11 bases at J, with 14 bases between. CDR3 loop: CASSVGRLKRAFF. CDR3 DNA: TGTGCCAGCAGCGTAGGGAGGTTGAAGAGGGCTTTCTTT.

The chain recombines TRBV19 with TRBJ2-1, with 10 bases identical to TRBD2. The ends lost 6 bases at V and 9 bases at J; junction bases unmatched: 5. The CDR3 is 13 amino acids. CDR1 is LNHDA and CDR2 is SQIVND in the germline V gene (reference sequence). DNA of the CDR3: TGTGCCAGTAGCGGACTAGCGGATGGTGAGCAGTTCTTC. Protein product: CASSGLADGEQFF.

The rearrangement joins TRBV28 to TRBJ2-7, with TRBD1 identical over 8 bases. Per the germline V gene, CDR1 is MDHEN and CDR2 is SYDVKM. The CDR3 consists of 16 residues. J gave up 2 bases and V 3 bases, and 9 bases lay outside the gene matches. In nucleotides, the CDR3 is TGTGCCAGCAGTTTTACCCCAAGGACAGGGACCTACGAGCAGTACTTC. Translation gives CASSFTPRTGTYEQYF.

This clone was recorded once. V gene TRBV12-3 or TRBV12-4 combines with J gene TRBJ1-1; D is unresolved. The V end was cut by 11 bases, the J end by 4 bases, with 11 bases between. This CDR3 is 11 amino acids long. Written as DNA, the CDR3 is TGTGCCGGAAGTAGTGGCACTGAAGCTTTCTTT. Its protein product is CAGSSGTEAFF.

The V and J genes are TRBV30 and TRBJ1-4; 7 nucleotides match TRBD1. The CDR3 totals 14 residues. After removal of 3 bases from V and 8 bases from J, the junction contained 9 bases not matched to a gene. From germline, CDR1 is GTSNPN and CDR2 SVGIG (reference sequence). The CDR3 nucleotides are TGTGCCTGGAGCAAAACAGGGGTGGGCGAAAAACTGTTTTTT. Translated, it gives CAWSKTGVGEKLFF.